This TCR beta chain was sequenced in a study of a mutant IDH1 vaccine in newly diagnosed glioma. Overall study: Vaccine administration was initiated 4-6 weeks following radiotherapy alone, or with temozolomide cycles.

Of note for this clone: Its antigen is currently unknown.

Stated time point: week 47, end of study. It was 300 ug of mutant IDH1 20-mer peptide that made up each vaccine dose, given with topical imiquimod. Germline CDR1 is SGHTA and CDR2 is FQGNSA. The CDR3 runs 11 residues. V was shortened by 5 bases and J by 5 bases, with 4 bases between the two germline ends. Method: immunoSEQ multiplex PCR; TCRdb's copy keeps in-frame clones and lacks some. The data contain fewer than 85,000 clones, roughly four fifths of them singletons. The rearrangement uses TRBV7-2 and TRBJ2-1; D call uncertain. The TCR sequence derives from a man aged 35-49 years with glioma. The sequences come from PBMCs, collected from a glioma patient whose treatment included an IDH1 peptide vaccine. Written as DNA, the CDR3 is TGTGCCAGCAGCCCCGACAATGAGCAGTTCTTC. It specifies CASSPDNEQFF. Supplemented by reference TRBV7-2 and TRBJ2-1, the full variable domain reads GAGVSQSPSNKVTEKGKDVELRCDPISGHTALYWYRQSLGQGLEFLIYFQGNSAPDKSGLPSDRFSAERTGGSVSTLTIQRTQQEDSAVYLCASSPDNEQFFGPGTRLTVL.